The 5 T cell receptor beta chains below all came from one sample that was sequenced in a study of blood T cell repertoires in COVID-19. Generated by immunoSEQ multiplex PCR, the TCRdb table keeps only in-frame clones and is missing some. Of 150,000 to 200,000 clones listed, roughly 87% are singletons. Sequenced material: peripheral blood. All receptors come from a young man who had recovered from COVID-19.

The rearrangement joins TRBV6-2 or TRBV6-3 to TRBJ2-7; TRBD2 matches at 16 bases. The CDR3 loop spans 17 amino acids. Germline CDR1 MNHEY, CDR2 SVGEGT. V lost 0 bases, J lost 6 bases, and 5 bases stayed unmatched. CDR3 DNA: TGTGCCAGCAGTTACTCGGGACTAGCGGGAGGGCCAGGCGAGCAGTACTTC. Translated: CASSYSGLAGGPGEQYF.

The chain employs TRBV4-3 and TRBJ2-7; D unclear. With 1 base removed from V and 4 bases from J, the gap between germline ends came to 8 bases. Germline CDR1 and CDR2: LGHNA and YSLEER. The CDR3 is made up of 13 amino acids. In DNA form, the CDR3 reads TGCGCCAGCAGCCAAGTCCACGGGTACGAGCAGTACTTC. Protein: CASSQVHGYEQYF.

This chain links TRBV27 with TRBJ1-1; D is possibly TRBD1 (5 bases). From germline, CDR1 is MNHEY and CDR2 SMNVEV (reference sequence). The CDR3 extends over 14 amino acids. Trimming pared 8 bases from V and 0 bases from J, leaving 13 bases between. CDR3 DNA: TGTGCCAGCTCCCCGGCAGGGATGAACACTGAAGCTTTCTTT. The encoded protein is CASSPAGMNTEAFF.

This clone was seen a handful of times. The chain recombines TRBV12-5 with TRBJ2-3, with 8 bases that match TRBD1. Trimming took 1 base from V and 1 from J; bases not matched to a gene: 4. The germline CDR1 and CDR2 sequences are LGHNT and FRNRAP. CDR3 length: 16 residues. Written as DNA, the CDR3 is TGTGCTAGTGGTTTGGGCGGACAGGGCGGCACAGATACGCAGTATTTT. Encoded protein: CASGLGGQGGTDTQYF.

The CDR3 nucleotides read TGTGCCAGCAGCCAATTGGACAGGGCTAGGAACACTGAAGCTTTCTTT. Protein sequence: CASSQLDRARNTEAFF. The rearrangement uses TRBV27 and TRBJ1-1; 8 bases line up with TRBD1. The CDR3 contains 16 residues. V was pared by 6 bases and J by 1 base, with 10 bases of the junction left unmatched. The germline V gene encodes CDR1 MNHEY and CDR2 SMNVEV (reference sequence).